This T cell receptor (beta chain) was recovered during a study of blood T cell repertoires in COVID-19. In the study overall: T cells, B-cell-depleted T cells, or PBMCs supplied cDNA or gDNA.

The participants were between roughly 18 and 90 years old and came from 24 US areas. Clinical histories supplied by participants themselves formed the basis of cohort assignment. The CDR3 has 13 amino acids. V gave up 4 bases and J gave up 4 bases, with 11 bases separating them. Germline V CDR1 and CDR2: SQVTM, ANQGSEA. TCRdb's table, derived via immunoSEQ multiplex PCR, lists solely in-frame clones and lacks some. The sample has about 220,000 clones; 75% to 90% are singletons. Sequenced: PBMCs or T cells enriched from blood (not recorded which). The chain is built from TRBV29-1 and TRBJ1-3; D gene unclear. The receptor's source is a woman between 18 and 30 years old in a cohort exposed to, infected with or recovered from COVID-19 (not recorded which). Here the CDR3 DNA reads TGCAGCGTTGTCGTGGGAGGAGGAAACACCATATATTTT. This translates into CSVVVGGGNTIYF.